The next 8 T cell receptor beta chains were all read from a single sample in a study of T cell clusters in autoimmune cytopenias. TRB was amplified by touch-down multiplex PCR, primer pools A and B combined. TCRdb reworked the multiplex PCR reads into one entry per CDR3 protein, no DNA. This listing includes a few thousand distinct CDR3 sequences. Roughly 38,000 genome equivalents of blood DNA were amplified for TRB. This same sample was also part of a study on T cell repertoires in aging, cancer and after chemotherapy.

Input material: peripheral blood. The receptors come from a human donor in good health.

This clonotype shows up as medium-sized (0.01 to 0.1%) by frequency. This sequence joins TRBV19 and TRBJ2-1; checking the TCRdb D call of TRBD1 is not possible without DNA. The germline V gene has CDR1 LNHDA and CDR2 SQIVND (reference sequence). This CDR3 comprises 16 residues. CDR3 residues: CASTLTTGVGSDEQFF.

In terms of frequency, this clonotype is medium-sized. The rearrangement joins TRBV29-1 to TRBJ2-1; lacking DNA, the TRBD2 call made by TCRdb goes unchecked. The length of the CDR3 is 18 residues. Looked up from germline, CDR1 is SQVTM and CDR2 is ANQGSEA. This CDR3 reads CSVEEGLIAGGRYNEQFF.

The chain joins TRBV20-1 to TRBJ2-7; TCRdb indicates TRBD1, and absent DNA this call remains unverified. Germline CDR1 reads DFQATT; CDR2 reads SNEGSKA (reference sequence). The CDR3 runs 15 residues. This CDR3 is CSARDHRGSSYEQYF.

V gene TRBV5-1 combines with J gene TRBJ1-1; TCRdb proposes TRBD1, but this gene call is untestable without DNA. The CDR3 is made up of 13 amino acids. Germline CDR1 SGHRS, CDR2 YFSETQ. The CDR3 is CASRDSLNTEAFF.

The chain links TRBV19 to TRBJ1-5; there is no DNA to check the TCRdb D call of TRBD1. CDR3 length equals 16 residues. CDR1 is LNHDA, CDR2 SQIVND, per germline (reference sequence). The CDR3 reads CASRTGGGGGFQPQHF. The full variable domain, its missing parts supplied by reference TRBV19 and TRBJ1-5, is DGGITQSPKYLFRKEGQNVTLSCEQNLNHDAMYWYRQDPGQGLRLIYYSQIVNDFQKGDIAEGYSVSREKKESFPLTVTSAQKNPTAFYLCASRTGGGGGFQPQHFGDGTRLSIL.

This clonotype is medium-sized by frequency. This CDR3 is CASSSGGTGYTF. This sequence joins TRBV27 and TRBJ1-2; TCRdb's D call, TRBD1, is unchecked because there is no DNA. Germline V gives CDR1 MNHEY, CDR2 SMNVEV (reference sequence). The CDR3 totals 12 residues.

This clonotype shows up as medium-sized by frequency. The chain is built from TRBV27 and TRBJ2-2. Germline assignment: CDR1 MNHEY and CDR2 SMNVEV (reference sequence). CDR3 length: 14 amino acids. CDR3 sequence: CASSLLGRSGELFF.

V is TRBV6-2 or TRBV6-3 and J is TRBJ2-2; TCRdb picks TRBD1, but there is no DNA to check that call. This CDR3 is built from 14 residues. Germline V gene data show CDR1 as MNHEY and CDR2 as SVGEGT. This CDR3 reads CASRAGQPTGELFF.